This record covers a single T cell receptor beta chain. Antigen unknown. Each CDR3 protein is one row after TCRdb ran MiXCR on the reads. The table includes roughly 120,000 distinct CDR3 sequences, over 25% detected once. Between the trimmed V and J ends, which lost 6 bases and 4 bases, there was a span of 13 bases. Looked up from germline, CDR1 is MNHEY and CDR2 is SMNVEV (reference sequence). The CDR3 spans 13 residues. The data originate from a study of T cell repertoires in cytomegalovirus infection. Overall study findings and caveats: Ex vivo, HLA-C-restricted CMV-specific TCR beta clonotypes prevailed over the rest of the response.

This TCR was recovered from a human donor in good health (CMV status not recorded). Some clones in this sample may be carry-over from other donors' samples. Specimen: CD8+ T cells from cultured PBMCs, collected from culture after CMV antigen stimulation. The chain couples TRBV27 to TRBJ2-7, with D possibly matching TRBD1 (6 bases). The CDR3: CASSARQGYEQYF. CDR3 coding DNA: TGTGCCAGCAGCGCGAGGCAGGGGTACGAGCAGTACTTC.